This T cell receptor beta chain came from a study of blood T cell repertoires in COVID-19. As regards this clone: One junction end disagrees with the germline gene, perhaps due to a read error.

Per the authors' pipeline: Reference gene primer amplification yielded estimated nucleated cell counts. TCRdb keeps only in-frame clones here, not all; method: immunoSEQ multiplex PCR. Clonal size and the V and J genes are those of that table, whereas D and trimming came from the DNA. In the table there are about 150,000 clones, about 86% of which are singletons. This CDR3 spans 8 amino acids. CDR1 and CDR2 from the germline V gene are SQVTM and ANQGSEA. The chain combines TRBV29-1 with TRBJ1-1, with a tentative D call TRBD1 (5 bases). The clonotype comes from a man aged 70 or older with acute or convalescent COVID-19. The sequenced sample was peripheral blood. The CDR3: CSVEETVW. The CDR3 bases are TGCAGCGTTGAAGAGACAGTCTGG.